This T cell receptor (delta chain) stems from a study of gamma-delta T cells after stem cell transplantation. TCRdb ran CATT on the RT-PCR reads. The sample shows approximately 2,500 delta-chain clones, about 17% of them seen only once. This clone was found a few times. Germline V lookup: CDR1 GEAIGNYY, CDR2 EKD. The CDR3 has 19 amino acids. V was clipped by 0 bases and J by 0 bases; unmatched bases: 7. The V call is TRDV2, the J call TRDJ3, with 7 positions matching TRDD3. This sequence was found in a human donor. It is not recorded whose cells these are; they may come from a transplant donor. The sample consisted of gamma-delta T cells. CDR3 loop: CACDTAWGSSSWDTRQMFF. The CDR3 DNA reads TGTGCCTGTGACACCGCCTGGGGGTCGAGCTCCTGGGACACCCGACAGATGTTTTTC.